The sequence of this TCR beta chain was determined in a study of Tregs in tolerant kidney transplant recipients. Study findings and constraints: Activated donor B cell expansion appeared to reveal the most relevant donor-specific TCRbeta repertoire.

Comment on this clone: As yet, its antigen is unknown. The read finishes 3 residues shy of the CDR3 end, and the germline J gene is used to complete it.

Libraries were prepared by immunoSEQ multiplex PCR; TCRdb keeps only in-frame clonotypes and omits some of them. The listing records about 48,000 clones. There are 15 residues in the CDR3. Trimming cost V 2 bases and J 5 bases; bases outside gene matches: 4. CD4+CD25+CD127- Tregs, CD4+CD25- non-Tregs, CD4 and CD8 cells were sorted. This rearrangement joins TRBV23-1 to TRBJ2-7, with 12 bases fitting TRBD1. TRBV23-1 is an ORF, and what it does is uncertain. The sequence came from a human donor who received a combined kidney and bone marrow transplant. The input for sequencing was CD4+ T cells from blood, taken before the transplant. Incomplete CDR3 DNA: TGCGCCAGCAGTCAACGGGACAGGGGGCATCACGAG. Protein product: CASSQRDRGHHE. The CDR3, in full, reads CASSQRDRGHHEQYF.